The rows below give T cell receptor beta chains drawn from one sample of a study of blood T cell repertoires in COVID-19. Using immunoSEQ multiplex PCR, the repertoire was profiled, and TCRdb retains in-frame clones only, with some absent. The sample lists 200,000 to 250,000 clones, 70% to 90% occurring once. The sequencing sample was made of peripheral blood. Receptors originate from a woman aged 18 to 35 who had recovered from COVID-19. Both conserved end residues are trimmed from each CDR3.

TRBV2,ASLRTGQGLNTEAF
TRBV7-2,ASSLVLAVNEQF
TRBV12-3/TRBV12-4,ASSLDGRAEQY
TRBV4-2,ASRRRDYGYT
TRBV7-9,ASSLNREDEQY
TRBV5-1,ASSLFIRESNQPQH
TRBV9,ASSVGAGGPYNEQF
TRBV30,AWTRLEFVGEQY
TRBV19,ASSMMGAETQY
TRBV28,ASSPAGGISYEQY
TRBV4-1,ASSHQLDRVNEQY
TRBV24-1,ATSDSMEGGELF
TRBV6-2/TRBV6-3,ASSHSGSIYEQY
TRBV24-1,ATSDYRTGYNEQF
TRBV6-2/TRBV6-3,ASSWPTSGSYLSNNEQF
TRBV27,ASSLSGLAGDETQY
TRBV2,ASKREGPVEQF
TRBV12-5,ASGSPGQTTNEKLF
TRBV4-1,ASSQDGRGGNQPQH
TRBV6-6,ASRTSNTGELF
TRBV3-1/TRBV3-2,ASSQDLGGGYNEQF
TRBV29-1,SHIDSTEAF
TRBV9,ASSLGQGNYGYT
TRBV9,ASSVGTAGDGYT
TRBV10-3,ATSELETTYNEQF
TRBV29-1,SADTNTEAF
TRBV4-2,ASSQKQGNSEQF
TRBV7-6,ASSKNMEAGYEQY
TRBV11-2,ASRDSPNQPQH
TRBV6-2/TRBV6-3,ASSYGTSGYEQY
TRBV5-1,ASSSTSGSGTGELF
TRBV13,ASRGGTEAF
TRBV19,ASSGYGTGFEQY
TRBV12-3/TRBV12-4,ASLGVAYNEQF
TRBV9,ASSDRGYNSPLH
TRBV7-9,ASRAGGRRNNEQF
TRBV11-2,ASSLVGGYTEAF
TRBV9,ASSTWTTTGELF
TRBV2,ASNPGTGANYGYT
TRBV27,ASSLESSYNSPLH
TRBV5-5,ASSLLPGQGTGELF
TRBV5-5,ASSFSTDEQY
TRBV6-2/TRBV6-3,ASSYSTGYGINTEAF
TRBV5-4,ASRGGSTQY
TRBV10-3,AISESSILTEQF
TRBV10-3,AISDIGANNEQF
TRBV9,ASSVGGLGGTSSGNEQF
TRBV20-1,SASSQPREASYNEQF
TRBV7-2,ASKTRVSLDEQY
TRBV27,ASRGLLPYNEQF
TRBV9,ASSNAGRVNTEAF
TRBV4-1,ACSGTPHNEQF
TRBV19,ASSARTGFEQPQH
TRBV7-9,ASSGKLGTGSYEQY
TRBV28,ASSPTVRQGYGYT
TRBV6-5,ASTGTSEYEQY
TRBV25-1,ASSEGTGGDEQY
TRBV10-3,ASAPRDSYEQY
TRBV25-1,ASSESNYGDRGYEQY
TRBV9,ASSVVGTGSTYEQY